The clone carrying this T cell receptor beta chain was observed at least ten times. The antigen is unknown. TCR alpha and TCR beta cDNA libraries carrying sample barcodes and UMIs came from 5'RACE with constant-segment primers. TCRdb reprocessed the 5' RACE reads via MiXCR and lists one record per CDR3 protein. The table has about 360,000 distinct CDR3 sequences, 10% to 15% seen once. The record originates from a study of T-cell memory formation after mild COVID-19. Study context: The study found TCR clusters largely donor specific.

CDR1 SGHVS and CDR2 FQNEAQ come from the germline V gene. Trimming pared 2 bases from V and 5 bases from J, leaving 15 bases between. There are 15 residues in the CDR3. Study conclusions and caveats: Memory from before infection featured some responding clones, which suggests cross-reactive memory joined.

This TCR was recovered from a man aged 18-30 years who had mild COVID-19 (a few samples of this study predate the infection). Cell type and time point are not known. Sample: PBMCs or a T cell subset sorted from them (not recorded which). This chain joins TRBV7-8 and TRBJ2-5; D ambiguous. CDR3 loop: CASSLRFKGRETQYF. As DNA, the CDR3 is TGTGCCAGCAGCTTACGGTTTAAGGGCAGGGAGACCCAGTACTTC. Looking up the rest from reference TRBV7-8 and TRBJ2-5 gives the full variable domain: GAGVSQSPRYKVAKRGQDVALRCDPISGHVSLFWYQQALGQGPEFLTYFQNEAQLDKSGLPSDRFFAERPEGSVSTLKIQRTQQEDSAVYLCASSLRFKGRETQYFGPGTRLLVL.